The 25 T cell receptor beta chains reported below all come from one sample, sequenced in a study of CD8 T cells in Susac syndrome. With random hexamers, reverse transcription was performed on about 0.5 to 1 ug of RNA. Via MiXCR, TCRdb re-called the immunoSEQ multiplex PCR reads, giving one row per CDR3 protein. The sample has approximately 190,000 distinct CDR3 sequences, approximately 95% seen once. Material: CD4+ T cells from PBMCs. Source of these receptors: a human donor with Susac syndrome.

The genes are TRBV10-3 and TRBJ1-4; 7 bases match TRBD1. Per the germline V gene, CDR1 is ENHRY and CDR2 is SYGVKD. V shed 3 bases and J 1 base; nucleotides not matched to a gene: 11. CDR3 size: 18 residues. The CDR3 DNA sequence: TGTGCCATCAGTGACCAAAGACAGGGCGGAGGAACTAATGAAAAACTGTTTTTT. This sequence encodes CAISDQRQGGGTNEKLFF.

This clonotype was seen a few times. V gene TRBV20-1 combines with J gene TRBJ1-5; D is uncertain. Trimming removed 5 bases from V and 0 bases from J, with 8 bases in between. The CDR3 loop spans 13 amino acids. Germline CDR1 DFQATT, CDR2 SNEGSKA (reference sequence). CDR3 sequence (DNA): TGCAGTGCTGCTAAAGGTAGCAATCAGCCCCAGCATTTT. Translated: CSAAKGSNQPQHF.

The chain links TRBV7-3 to TRBJ2-3, with 7 bases fitting TRBD2. Germline V gene lookup returns CDR1 SGHTA and CDR2 FQGTGA. With 4 bases clipped from V and 2 bases from J, the junction kept 3 bases outside the gene matches. The CDR3 spans 14 residues. The CDR3 region is CASSSGTITDTQYF. Written as DNA, the CDR3 is TGTGCCAGCAGCTCCGGGACTATCACAGATACGCAGTATTTT.

The chain joins TRBV15 to TRBJ1-2; D is perhaps TRBD1 (5 bases). V was shortened by 0 bases and J by 4 bases, with 12 bases between the two germline ends. The CDR3 runs 15 residues. Germline V gene data show CDR1 as LNHNV and CDR2 as YYDKDF (reference sequence). The DNA of the CDR3 is TGTGCCACCAGCAGAGATCAAAGGGGATCCTATGGCTACACCTTC. It codes for CATSRDQRGSYGYTF.

The DNA for the CDR3 is TGTGCCAGCAGAAGACAGGCGAACACCGGGGAGCTGTTTTTT. Protein sequence: CASRRQANTGELFF. The chain couples TRBV6-2 or TRBV6-3 to TRBJ2-2; perhaps TRBD1 as D (6 bases). Germline CDR1 and CDR2: MNHEY and SVGEGT. V lost 6 bases to trimming and J lost 0 bases, with 8 bases between them. CDR3 size: 14 residues.

J is TRBJ1-1 and V is TRBV5-1, with unresolved D. Germline-derived CDR1 and CDR2 are SGHRS and YFSETQ. The germline V and J ends were trimmed by 3 bases and 0 bases, with 9 bases remaining between them. The CDR3 totals 14 residues. In DNA, the CDR3 is TGCGCCAGCAGCTCCCGGGCCTTGAACACTGAAGCTTTCTTT. This translates into CASSSRALNTEAFF.

This chain joins TRBV12-3 or TRBV12-4 and TRBJ2-2; D call uncertain. Deletions cut 6 bases from V and 3 bases from J, with 11 bases between. The CDR3 loop spans 14 amino acids. CDR3 sequence: CASSRGTYTGELFF. As DNA, the CDR3 is TGTGCCAGCAGCCGAGGAACCTACACCGGGGAGCTGTTTTTT.

The gene calls are TRBV29-1 and TRBJ1-2, with TRBD1 as a possible D gene (5 bases). Germline lookup yields CDR1 SQVTM and CDR2 ANQGSEA. Trimming took 1 base from V and 9 from J, leaving 9 bases between them. The CDR3 totals 11 residues. The DNA of the CDR3 is TGCAGCGTTGAAGGGGGGGGGAGCTACACCTTC. Translation gives CSVEGGGSYTF.

V is TRBV24-1 and J is TRBJ2-3, with a possible D match to TRBD2 (5 bases). Trimming removed 4 bases at V and 7 bases at J, with 11 bases between. CDR3 length: 13 amino acids. Germline CDR1 KGHDR, CDR2 SFDVKD. The CDR3 sequence is CATSDPGKNTQYF. The CDR3 DNA sequence: TGTGCCACCAGTGACCCGGGGAAAAATACGCAGTATTTT.

In DNA, the CDR3 is TGTGCCAGCTCACCAGCTGCCGGGGAGCTGTTTTTT. Protein product: CASSPAAGELFF. The chain joins TRBV18 to TRBJ2-2; D not resolved. The CDR3 covers 12 residues. V was cut by 2 bases and J by 6 bases, with 4 bases left in between. Germline-derived CDR1 and CDR2 are KGHSH and LQKENI. The whole variable domain, filled in from reference TRBV18 and TRBJ2-2, reads NAGVMQNPRHLVRRRGQEARLRCSPMKGHSHVYWYRQLPEEGLKFMVYLQKENIIDESGMPKERFSAEFPKEGPSILRIQQVVRGDSAAYFCASSPAAGELFFGEGSRLTVL.

The chain carries TRBV4-1 and TRBJ2-5, with D uncertain. The CDR3 is 14 residues long. Germline CDR1 MGHRA, CDR2 YSYEKL. Trimming removed 3 bases from V and 5 bases from J, with 13 bases in between. CDR3 protein: CASSHQDLAETQYF. The CDR3 DNA follows: TGCGCCAGCAGCCACCAAGACCTGGCCGAGACCCAGTACTTC.

The V and J genes are TRBV20-1 and TRBJ1-4, with D uncertain. Trimming pared 3 bases from V and 1 base from J, leaving 6 bases between. The CDR3 is made up of 13 amino acids. Germline V gene lookup returns CDR1 DFQATT and CDR2 SNEGSKA (reference sequence). The CDR3 region has the DNA TGCAGTGCTAGCCCCCAAACTAATGAAAAACTGTTTTTT. Its translation is CSASPQTNEKLFF.

The genes are TRBV12-3 or TRBV12-4 and TRBJ2-7, with 12 bases lining up with TRBD1. V dropped 5 bases and J dropped 3; count of bases not matched to a gene: 2. CDR3 length equals 14 residues. CDR3 DNA sequence: TGTGCCAGCAGTGGGGACAGGGGGCACTACGAGCAGTACTTC. This gives the protein CASSGDRGHYEQYF.

The rearrangement links TRBV30 to TRBJ1-1, with no clear D. The V and J ends lost 3 bases and 4 bases respectively, with 15 bases between them. The CDR3 contains 14 residues. Germline V CDR1 and CDR2: GTSNPN, SVGIG (reference sequence). CDR3 nucleotide sequence: TGTGCCTGGAGGAGAGACGGGCTTGGCACTGAAGCTTTCTTT. This sequence encodes CAWRRDGLGTEAFF.

The sample holds one count of this clonotype. V usage is TRBV7-3 and J usage is TRBJ1-4, with D perhaps TRBD1 (5 bases). Germline CDR1 and CDR2: SGHTA and FQGTGA. CDR3 size: 15 residues. The V end was cut by 1 base, the J end by 8 bases, with 14 bases between. CDR3: CASSLRGTEGEKLFF. In DNA form, the CDR3 reads TGTGCCAGCAGCTTAAGGGGGACGGAAGGCGAAAAACTGTTTTTT.

The rearrangement links TRBV6-5 to TRBJ2-4; D is possibly TRBD2 (5 bases). Trimming removed 6 bases from V and 5 bases from J, with 14 bases in between. The CDR3 is 14 residues long. The germline gives CDR1 MNHEY, CDR2 SVGAGI. CDR3 protein: CASSRSMRENIQYF. CDR3 bases: TGTGCCAGCAGCCGCTCGATGAGGGAAAACATTCAGTACTTC.

V usage is TRBV19 and J usage is TRBJ2-1; D unclear. There are 14 residues in the CDR3. Looked up from germline, CDR1 is LNHDA and CDR2 is SQIVND (reference sequence). V was cut by 3 bases and J by 6 bases, with 12 bases left in between. Here the CDR3 reads CASSIQRWVNEQFF. The CDR3 DNA is TGTGCCAGTAGTATCCAGCGTTGGGTCAATGAGCAGTTCTTC.

This clonotype occurred once. The chain uses TRBV29-1 and TRBJ2-3; D is undetermined. The germline gives CDR1 SQVTM, CDR2 ANQGSEA. V lost 5 bases to trimming and J lost 0 bases, with 3 bases between them. The length of the CDR3 is 11 residues. CDR3 sequence (DNA): TGCAGCGTTACTAGCACAGATACGCAGTATTTT. Translating gives CSVTSTDTQYF.

CDR3 bases: TGCAGCGTGTCGACAGGGGGCGGGTCACCCCTCCACTTT. As protein: CSVSTGGGSPLHF. This chain uses TRBV29-1 with TRBJ1-6; 10 nucleotides align to TRBD1. Per the germline V gene, CDR1 is SQVTM and CDR2 is ANQGSEA. CDR3 length: 13 residues. After removal of 6 bases from V and 10 bases from J, the junction contained 6 bases not matched to a gene.

This clonotype appeared once. The CDR3 coding sequence is TGTGCCAGCAGCCATGCCGGGACAGGTTACAATGAGCAGTTCTTC. Translation gives CASSHAGTGYNEQFF. The chain is built from TRBV3-1 and TRBJ2-1; TRBD1 matches 8 bases. V shed 3 bases and J 4 bases; nucleotides not matched to a gene: 5. Looked up from germline, CDR1 is LGHDT and CDR2 is YNNKEL (reference sequence). The CDR3 runs 15 residues.

The chain has TRBV29-1 and TRBJ2-7; TRBD1 agrees at 9 bases. The CDR3 spans 15 residues. Germline V gene lookup returns CDR1 SQVTM and CDR2 ANQGSEA. The V gene end was trimmed by 1 base and the J gene end by 5 bases; junction bases not matched to a gene: 9. The CDR3 bases are TGCAGCGTTGAAGGCTACGACAGGGGGGGCGACGAGCAGTACTTC. Its translation is CSVEGYDRGGDEQYF.

The CDR3 spells CASSPLVVTSYEQYF. The CDR3 DNA sequence: TGTGCCAGCAGCCCTCTTGTAGTTACCTCCTACGAGCAGTACTTC. The chain uses TRBV7-8 and TRBJ2-7; D is unresolved. The CDR3 contains 15 residues. V was pared by 5 bases and J by 0 bases, with 14 bases between. Germline V gives CDR1 SGHVS, CDR2 FQNEAQ.

The rearrangement uses TRBV7-9 and TRBJ1-2; TRBD1 might be the D (6 bases). CDR1 and CDR2 from the germline V gene are SEHNR and FQNEAQ (reference sequence). Trimming removed 5 bases at V and 8 bases at J, with 12 bases between. The CDR3 runs to 12 residues. The CDR3 is CASSPQGQGYTF. DNA for the CDR3: TGTGCCAGCAGCCCCCAGGGGCAGGGCTACACCTTC.

CDR3 sequence reads: CASSLYRQETQYF. The CDR3 DNA sequence: TGTGCCAGCAGTTTATACAGGCAAGAGACCCAGTACTTC. The chain recombines TRBV12-3 or TRBV12-4 with TRBJ2-5; tentative D call: TRBD1 (5 bases). Trimming removed 2 bases from V and 2 bases from J, with 6 bases in between. CDR3 length: 13 residues.

The rearrangement joins TRBV11-1 to TRBJ2-7; TRBD1 is a possible D gene (5 bases). V was pared by 8 bases and J by 6 bases, with 11 bases between. Germline CDR1 reads SGHAT; CDR2 reads FQDESV (reference sequence). This CDR3 comprises 11 residues. The DNA of the CDR3 is TGTGCCAGCGGTCTCAGGGCCGAGCAGTACTTC. It yields the protein CASGLRAEQYF.